The entry below describes one T cell receptor beta chain. This sample was included in a study of CD8 T cells in Susac syndrome. In the study overall: Among the sequenced Susac syndrome patients, roughly 6 had active disease while 8 or 9 were in remission.

Germline-derived CDR1 and CDR2 are LNHDA and SQIVND (reference sequence). This CDR3 contains 17 residues. With V trimmed by 7 bases and J by 3 bases, 11 bases remained unmatched. Random hexamers were used to reverse transcribe about 0.45 to 1 ug of RNA. A single record per CDR3 protein comes from TCRdb applying MiXCR to the immunoSEQ multiplex PCR reads. This table holds under 80,000 distinct CDR3 sequences, 85% to 95% found once. The chain combines TRBV19 with TRBJ2-2; TRBD1 matches 10 bases. The sample was CD4+ T cells from PBMCs. The sequence derives from a human donor with Susac syndrome. CDR3 in amino acids: CASTLPRDRGYTGELFF. CDR3 bases: TGTGCCAGTACCCTTCCCCGGGACAGGGGTTACACCGGGGAGCTGTTTTTT.